Below, 3 T cell receptor beta chains from the same sample are listed, as sequenced in a study of metastatic and nonmetastatic thyroid tumors. All patients were treatment-naive before thyroid surgery. TCRdb ran MiXCR on the PCR reads. The repertoire holds 35,000 to 50,000 clones, about 12% seen once, with about 9% in the top ten. Material: blood. These receptors were obtained from a male donor with papillary thyroid cancer or a benign thyroid nodule (not recorded which). Some clones in this sample may be carry-over from other donors' samples.

A few counts support this clone. This chain connects TRBV3-1 to TRBJ2-5; TRBD2 matches 10 bases. Trimming took 3 bases from V and 5 from J; bases not matched to a gene: 9. The germline V gene has CDR1 LGHDT and CDR2 YNNKEL (reference sequence). CDR3 length equals 16 residues. The CDR3 spells CASSQALVLAGETQYF. The CDR3 DNA sequence: TGTGCCAGCAGCCAGGCGTTAGTACTAGCGGGGGAGACCCAGTACTTC.

This clone was picked up many times. The gene calls are TRBV9 and TRBJ2-3; no reliable D call. This CDR3 has 15 residues. Trimming left V 4 bases short and J 0 bases short, with 12 bases between. Germline lookup yields CDR1 SGDLS and CDR2 YYNGEE. CDR3 protein: CASSTGIGSTDTQYF. The CDR3 DNA is TGTGCCAGCAGCACTGGGATAGGTAGCACAGATACGCAGTATTTT.

This clone was seen repeatedly, ten times or more. J is TRBJ2-5 and V is TRBV27; 7 bases match TRBD2. From germline, CDR1 is MNHEY and CDR2 SMNVEV (reference sequence). With V trimmed by 4 bases and J by 2 bases, 7 bases remained unmatched. This CDR3 is 15 amino acids long. CDR3 loop: CASSYWEGGQETQYF. DNA for the CDR3: TGTGCCAGCAGTTACTGGGAGGGAGGTCAAGAGACCCAGTACTTC.